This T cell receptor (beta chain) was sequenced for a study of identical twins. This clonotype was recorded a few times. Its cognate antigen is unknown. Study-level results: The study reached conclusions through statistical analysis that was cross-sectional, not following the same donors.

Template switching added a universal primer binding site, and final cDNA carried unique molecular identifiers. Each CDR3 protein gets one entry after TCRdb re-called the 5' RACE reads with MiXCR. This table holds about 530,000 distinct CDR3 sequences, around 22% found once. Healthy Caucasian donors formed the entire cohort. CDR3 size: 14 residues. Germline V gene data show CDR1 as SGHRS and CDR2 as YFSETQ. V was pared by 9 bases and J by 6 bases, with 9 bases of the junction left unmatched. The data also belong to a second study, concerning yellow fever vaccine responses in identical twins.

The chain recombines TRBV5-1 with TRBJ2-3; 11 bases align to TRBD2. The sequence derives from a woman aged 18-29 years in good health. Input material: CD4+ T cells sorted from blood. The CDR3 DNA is TGCGCCACACAACTAGCGGGAGCTTGGGATACGCAGTATTTT. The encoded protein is CATQLAGAWDTQYF.